Reported below is one T cell receptor beta chain. Antigen: not known. The sample is drawn from a study of T-cell memory formation after mild COVID-19. For the study at large: The two donors had largely donor-specific TCR clusters. Study-wide findings and caveats: Researchers found some responding clones in pre-infection memory, a sign that cross-reactive memory joined. The CD4+ clones that contracted clustered mainly within CM and EM, and the CD8+ clones concentrated in EMRA. The SARS-CoV-2 specificity of second-wave clones reaching peak at day 37 remained unverified.

TCRdb re-called the 5' RACE reads through MiXCR, storing one row per CDR3 protein. There are about 470,000 distinct CDR3 sequences in the sample; roughly 25% occur only once, and 9.5% to 15% lies in the top ten. Germline CDR1 reads SGHTA; CDR2 reads FQGNSA. CDR3 size: 13 residues. V lost 5 bases to trimming and J lost 4 bases, with 9 bases between them. Specimen: PBMCs or a T cell subset sorted from them (not recorded which). The chain couples TRBV7-2 to TRBJ1-5; D gene ambiguous. The clonotype comes from an adult woman who had mild COVID-19 (a few samples of this study predate the infection). Cell type and time point are not known. The CDR3 nucleotides are TGTGCCAGCAGCGAATCCCTGAATCAGCCCCAGCATTTT. Translation gives CASSESLNQPQHF.